This TCR beta chain emerged from a study of type 1 and type 2 diabetes patients. Background on the study: CD4+ or CD8+ T cells were positively selected from PBMCs with microbeads.

As concerns this clonotype: Its antigen remains unidentified.

Study conclusions and caveats: Some expanded clones seen only in T1D might occur in additional T2D or control samples. Age and gender were not matched between study groups, possibly biasing interpretation.

Genomic DNA was the PCR template. Multiplex PCR with 30 forward and 13 reverse primers amplified the TCR beta CDR3. TCRdb independently ran MiXCR on the multiplex PCR reads; one entry per CDR3 protein. Seen here are 270,000 or so distinct CDR3 sequences, around 50% observed once, and the top ten hold around 13%. Donors had no other autoimmune disease or infection in four weeks. Germline V gives CDR1 LGHNA, CDR2 YNFKEQ. The V gene lost 2 bases and the J gene lost 5 bases, with 12 bases spanning the gap. The CDR3 runs 15 residues. The TCR comes from a man aged 18 to 35 with type 2 diabetes. The sample consisted of peripheral blood mononuclear cells (PBMCs). The chain combines TRBV4-2 with TRBJ2-2; tentative D call: TRBD2 (5 bases). CDR3 amino acids: CASSQTLGNTGELFF. The CDR3 nucleotides are TGTGCCAGCAGCCAAACCCTCGGGAATACCGGGGAGCTGTTTTTT.